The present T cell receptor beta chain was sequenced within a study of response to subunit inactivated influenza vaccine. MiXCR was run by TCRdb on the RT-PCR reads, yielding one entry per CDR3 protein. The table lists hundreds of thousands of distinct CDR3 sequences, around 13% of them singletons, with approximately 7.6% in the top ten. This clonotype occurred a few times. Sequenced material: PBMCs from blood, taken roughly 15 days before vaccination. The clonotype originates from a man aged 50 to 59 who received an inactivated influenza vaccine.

The CDR3, as DNA: TGTGCCAGCAGCTCCGACGGTCTCGCGAACACCGGGGAGCTGTTTTTT. Translating it yields CASSSDGLANTGELFF. J is TRBJ2-2 and V is TRBV7-2, with no clear D. Trimming cost V 4 bases and J 0 bases, with 12 bases left between them. This CDR3 region has 16 residues. The V gene's germline CDR1 is SGHTA and CDR2 FQGNSA.